This T cell receptor beta chain was obtained from a study of T cells in Graves' hyperthyroidism and ophthalmopathy. The CDR3 is made up of 13 amino acids. Germline loops: CDR1 SQVTM, CDR2 ANQGSEA. TCR beta CDR3 sequences were amplified from RNA transcripts. The HTBI set primed first-round TCR CDR3 RT-PCR. TCRdb re-called the multiplex PCR reads with MiXCR, one entry per CDR3 protein. The table has about 590,000 distinct CDR3 sequences, 15% to 19% seen once. This clonotype was observed at least ten times. The antigen is unknown. At one of its ends the junction is not consistent with the germline gene, which may arise from a read error. The study, taken as a whole, reports: The authors' 13 V-J model separated ophthalmopathy from stable hyperthyroidism. Blood also carried most thyroid clonotypes expanded above 0.001.

Hyperthyroidism was newly diagnosed in patients aged 18 to 65 (duration under 2 months). Exclusions: uncontrolled infection, other autoimmune disease, pregnancy, lactation. This receptor was identified in a woman between 25 and 40 years old with Graves' hyperthyroidism. This chain connects TRBV29-1 to TRBJ1-1, with 7 bases fitting TRBD1. Sequenced input: blood. CDR3 in amino acids: CSVEERQGGEAFF. The DNA of the CDR3 is TGCAGCGTCGAAGAAAGACAGGGCGGTGAAGCTTTCTTT.